The entry below gives a single T cell receptor (beta chain) sequence along with its context. The antigen is not known. This PCR relied on a set of 60 Vbeta primers and 13 Jbeta primers. Some clones are missing from TCRdb's copy, which holds only in-frame ones; the method was immunoSEQ multiplex PCR. With about 140,000 clones in the sample, the ten largest clones hold approximately 0.88%. These data originate in a study of cytomegalovirus exposure and HLA in healthy donors. Study outcomes and limitations: Differences between HLA loci emerged in a later analysis of TCR association rates, with DRB1 most and HLA-C fewest.

Germline CDR1 is SGHTS and CDR2 is YDEGEE. Trimming stripped 4 bases from V and 0 bases from J, with 20 bases between. The CDR3 is 18 residues long. Sequencing was performed on PBMCs. This TCR was recovered from a male donor in good health and CMV-seronegative. V usage is TRBV5-8 and J usage is TRBJ1-5, with D possibly matching TRBD1 (6 bases). CDR3 nucleotides: TGTGCCAGCAGCCCCTCTCAGGGGTTCTCGTTTAGCAATCAGCCCCAGCATTTT. Amino acid sequence: CASSPSQGFSFSNQPQHF.